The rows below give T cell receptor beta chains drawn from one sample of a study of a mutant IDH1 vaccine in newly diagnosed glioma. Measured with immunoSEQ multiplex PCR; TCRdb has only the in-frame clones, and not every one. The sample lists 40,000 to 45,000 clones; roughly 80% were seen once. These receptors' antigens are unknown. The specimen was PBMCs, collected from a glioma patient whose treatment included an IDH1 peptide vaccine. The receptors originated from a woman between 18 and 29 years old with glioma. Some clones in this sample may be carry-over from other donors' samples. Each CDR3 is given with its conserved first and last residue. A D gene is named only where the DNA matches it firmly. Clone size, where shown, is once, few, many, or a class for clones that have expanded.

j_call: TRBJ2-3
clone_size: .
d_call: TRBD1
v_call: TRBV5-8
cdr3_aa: CASSDRDGPDTQYF
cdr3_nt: TGTGCCAGCAGTGACAGGGACGGCCCAGATACGCAGTATTTT

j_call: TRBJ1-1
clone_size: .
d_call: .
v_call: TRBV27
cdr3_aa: CASSYQENTEAFF
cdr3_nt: TGTGCCAGCAGTTATCAGGAGAACACTGAAGCTTTCTTT

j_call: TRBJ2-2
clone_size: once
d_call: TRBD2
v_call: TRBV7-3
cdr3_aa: CASSPDSRGAGELFF
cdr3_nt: TGTGCCAGCAGCCCCGATTCCCGGGGGGCCGGGGAGCTGTTTTTT

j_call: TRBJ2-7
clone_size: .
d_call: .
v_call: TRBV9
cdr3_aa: CASSVDEKYEQYF
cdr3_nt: TGTGCCAGCAGCGTGGACGAGAAATACGAGCAGTACTTC

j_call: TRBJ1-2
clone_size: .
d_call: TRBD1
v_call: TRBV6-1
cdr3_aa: CASTQTGGYGYTF
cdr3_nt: TGTGCCAGCACCCAGACAGGGGGCTATGGCTACACCTTC

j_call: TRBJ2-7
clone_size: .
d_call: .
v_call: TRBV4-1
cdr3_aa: CASSPNSYEQYF
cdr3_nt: TGCGCCAGCAGCCCCAACAGCTACGAGCAGTACTTC

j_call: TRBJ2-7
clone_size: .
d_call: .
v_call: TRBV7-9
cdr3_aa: CASSPPPTYEQYF
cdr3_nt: TGTGCCAGCAGCCCACCACCAACCTACGAGCAGTACTTC

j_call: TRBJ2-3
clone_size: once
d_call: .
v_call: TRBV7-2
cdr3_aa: CASSRRDTQYF
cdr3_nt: TGTGCCAGCAGCCGCCGGGATACGCAGTATTTT

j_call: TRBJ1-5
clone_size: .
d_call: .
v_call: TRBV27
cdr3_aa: CASGLRGGNQPQHF
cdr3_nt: TGTGCCAGCGGACTCCGGGGAGGGAATCAGCCCCAGCATTTT

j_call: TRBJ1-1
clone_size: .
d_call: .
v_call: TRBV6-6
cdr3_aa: CASSYSGVNTEAFF
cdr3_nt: TGTGCCAGCAGTTACTCGGGGGTGAACACTGAAGCTTTCTTT

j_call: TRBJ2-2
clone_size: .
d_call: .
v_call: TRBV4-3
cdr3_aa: CASSQEEGTNTGELFF
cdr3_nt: TGCGCCAGCAGCCAAGAGGAGGGGACTAACACCGGGGAGCTGTTTTTT

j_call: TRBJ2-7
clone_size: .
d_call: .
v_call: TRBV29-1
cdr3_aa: CSVEGQSYEQYF
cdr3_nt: TGCAGCGTTGAAGGGCAGTCCTACGAGCAGTACTTC

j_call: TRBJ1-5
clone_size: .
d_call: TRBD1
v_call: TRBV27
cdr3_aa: CASRRTGEGSNQPQHF
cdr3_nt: TGTGCCAGCAGAAGAACAGGGGAGGGGAGCAATCAGCCCCAGCATTTT

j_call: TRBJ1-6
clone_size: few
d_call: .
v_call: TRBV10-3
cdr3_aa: CAIVSSYNSPLHF
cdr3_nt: TGTGCCATCGTTAGCTCCTATAATTCACCCCTCCACTTT

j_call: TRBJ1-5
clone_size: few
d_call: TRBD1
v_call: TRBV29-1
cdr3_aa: CSVTGDNQPQHF
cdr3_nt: TGCAGCGTCACAGGGGACAATCAGCCCCAGCATTTT

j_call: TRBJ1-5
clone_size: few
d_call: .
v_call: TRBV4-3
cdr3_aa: CASSQEVGTVNQPQHF
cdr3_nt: TGCGCCAGCAGCCAAGAAGTTGGGACTGTCAATCAGCCCCAGCATTTT

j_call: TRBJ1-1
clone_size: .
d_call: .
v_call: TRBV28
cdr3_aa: CASKGNTEAFF
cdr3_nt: TGTGCCAGCAAGGGGAACACTGAAGCTTTCTTT

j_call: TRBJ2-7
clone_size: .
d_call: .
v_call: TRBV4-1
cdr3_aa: CASSQDWNSYEQYF
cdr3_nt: TGCGCCAGCAGCCAAGACTGGAACTCCTACGAGCAGTACTTC

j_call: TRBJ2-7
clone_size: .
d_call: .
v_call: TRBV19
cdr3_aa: CASSVGQTYEQYF
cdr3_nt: TGTGCCAGTAGTGTAGGACAAACCTACGAGCAGTACTTC

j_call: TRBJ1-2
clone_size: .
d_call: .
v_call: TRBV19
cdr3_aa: CASSRASRNYGYTF
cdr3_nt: TGTGCCAGTAGTAGGGCCTCAAGGAACTATGGCTACACCTTC

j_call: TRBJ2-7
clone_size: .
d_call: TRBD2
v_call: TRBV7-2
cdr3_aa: CASSLGRSGTAEQYF
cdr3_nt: TGTGCCAGCAGCTTAGGAAGGAGCGGGACGGCCGAGCAGTACTTC

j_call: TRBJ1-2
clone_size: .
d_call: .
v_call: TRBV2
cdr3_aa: CASSDSFRGNYGYTF
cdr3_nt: TGTGCCAGCAGTGACTCATTCCGGGGGAACTATGGCTACACCTTC

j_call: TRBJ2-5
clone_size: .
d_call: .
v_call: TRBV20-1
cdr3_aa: CSARAAETQYF
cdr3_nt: TGCAGTGCTAGGGCGGCGGAGACCCAGTACTTC

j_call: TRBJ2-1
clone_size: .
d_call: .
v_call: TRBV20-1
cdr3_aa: CSARPKREQFF
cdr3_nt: TGCAGTGCTAGACCTAAAAGAGAGCAGTTCTTC

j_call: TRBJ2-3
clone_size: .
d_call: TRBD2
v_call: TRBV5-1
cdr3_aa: CASSLLAGGPGDTQYF
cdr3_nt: TGCGCCAGCAGCTTACTAGCGGGGGGGCCTGGGGATACGCAGTATTTT

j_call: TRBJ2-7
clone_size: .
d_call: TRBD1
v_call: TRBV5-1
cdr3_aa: CASSLAGQRSSYEQYF
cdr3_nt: TGCGCCAGCAGCTTGGCGGGACAGAGAAGCTCCTACGAGCAGTACTTC

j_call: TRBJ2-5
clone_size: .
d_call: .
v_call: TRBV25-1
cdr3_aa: CASSVGGPEETQYF
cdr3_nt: TGTGCCAGCAGTGTAGGCGGGCCAGAAGAGACCCAGTACTTC

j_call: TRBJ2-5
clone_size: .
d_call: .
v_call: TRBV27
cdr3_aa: CASSYAPDSQETQYF
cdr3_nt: TGTGCCAGCAGTTACGCCCCCGACAGCCAAGAGACCCAGTACTTC

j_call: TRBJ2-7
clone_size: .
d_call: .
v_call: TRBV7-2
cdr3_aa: CASSQGSGDEQYF
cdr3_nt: TGTGCCAGCAGCCAGGGGTCAGGTGATGAGCAGTACTTC

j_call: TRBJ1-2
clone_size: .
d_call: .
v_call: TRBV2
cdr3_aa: CASSLTGYGYTF
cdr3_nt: TGTGCCAGCAGTCTGACAGGTTATGGCTACACCTTC

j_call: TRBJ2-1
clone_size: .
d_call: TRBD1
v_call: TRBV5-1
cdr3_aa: CASSLNRGNEQFF
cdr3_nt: TGCGCCAGCAGCTTAAACAGGGGCAATGAGCAGTTCTTC

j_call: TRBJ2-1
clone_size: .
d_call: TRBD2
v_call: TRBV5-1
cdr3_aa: CASSLGLASSYNEQFF
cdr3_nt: TGCGCCAGCAGCTTGGGACTAGCGAGTTCCTACAATGAGCAGTTCTTC

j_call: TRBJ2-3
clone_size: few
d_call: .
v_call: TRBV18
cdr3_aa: CASSPGASGTDTQYF
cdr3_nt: TGTGCCAGCTCACCAGGGGCATCAGGCACAGATACGCAGTATTTT

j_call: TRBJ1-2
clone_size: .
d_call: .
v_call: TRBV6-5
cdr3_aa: CASRTPGSLSYTF
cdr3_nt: TGTGCCAGCAGGACTCCAGGGAGTCTGAGCTACACCTTC

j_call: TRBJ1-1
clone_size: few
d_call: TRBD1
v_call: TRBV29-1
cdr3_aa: CSAADRANTEAFF
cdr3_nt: TGCAGCGCCGCGGACAGGGCGAACACTGAAGCTTTCTTT

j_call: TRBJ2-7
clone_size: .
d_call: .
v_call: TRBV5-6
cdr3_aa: CASSSRSGRRRYEQYF
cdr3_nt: TGTGCCAGCAGCTCCCGCTCAGGGCGTCGGCGGTACGAGCAGTACTTC

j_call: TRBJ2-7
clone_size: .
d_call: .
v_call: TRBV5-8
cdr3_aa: CASSWSGTISREQYF
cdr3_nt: TGTGCCAGCAGCTGGAGCGGGACAATTTCCAGGGAGCAGTACTTC

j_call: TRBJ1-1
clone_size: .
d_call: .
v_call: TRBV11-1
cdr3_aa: CASSRNGGDTEAFF
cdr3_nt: TGTGCCAGCAGCCGAAACGGGGGGGACACTGAAGCTTTCTTT

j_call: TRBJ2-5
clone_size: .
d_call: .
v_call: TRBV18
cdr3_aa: CASSPSETQYF
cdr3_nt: TGTGCCAGCTCACCGTCTGAGACCCAGTACTTC

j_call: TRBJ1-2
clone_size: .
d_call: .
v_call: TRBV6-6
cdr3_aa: CASRYAGPYGYTF
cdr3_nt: TGTGCCAGCAGGTACGCCGGGCCATACGGCTACACCTTC

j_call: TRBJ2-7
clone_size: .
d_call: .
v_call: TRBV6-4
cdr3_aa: CASIGGLEQYF
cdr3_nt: TGTGCCAGCATAGGGGGATTGGAGCAGTACTTC

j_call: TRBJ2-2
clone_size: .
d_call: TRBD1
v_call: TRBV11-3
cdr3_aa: CASSLAVLGQATGELFF
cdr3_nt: TGTGCCAGCAGCTTAGCGGTTTTAGGACAGGCCACCGGGGAGCTGTTTTTT

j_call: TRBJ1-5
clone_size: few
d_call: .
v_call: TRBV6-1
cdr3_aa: CASISVFSNQPQHF
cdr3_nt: TGTGCCAGCATCTCGGTATTTAGCAATCAGCCCCAGCATTTT

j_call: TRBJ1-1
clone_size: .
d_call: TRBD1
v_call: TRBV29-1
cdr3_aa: CSVTGDTEAFF
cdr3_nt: TGCAGCGTTACAGGGGACACTGAAGCTTTCTTT

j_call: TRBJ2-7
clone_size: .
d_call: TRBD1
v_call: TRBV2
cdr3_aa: CASSSRGQGVYEQYF
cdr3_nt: TGTGCCAGCAGTTCTCGCGGACAGGGGGTCTACGAGCAGTACTTC

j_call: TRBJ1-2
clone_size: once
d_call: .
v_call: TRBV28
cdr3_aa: CASNSVNYGYTF
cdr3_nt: TGTGCCAGCAATTCGGTTAACTATGGCTACACCTTC

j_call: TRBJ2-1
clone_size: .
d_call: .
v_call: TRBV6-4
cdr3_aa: CASSFDSSYNEQFF
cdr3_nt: TGTGCCAGCAGTTTTGACAGCTCCTACAATGAGCAGTTCTTC

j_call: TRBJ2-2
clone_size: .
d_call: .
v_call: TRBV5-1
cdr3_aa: CASSLAERNTGELFF
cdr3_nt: TGCGCCAGCAGCTTGGCCGAGAGGAACACCGGGGAGCTGTTTTTT

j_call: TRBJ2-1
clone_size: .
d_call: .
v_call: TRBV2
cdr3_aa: CASRPIKGNEQFF
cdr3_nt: TGTGCCAGCAGACCGATAAAGGGCAATGAGCAGTTCTTC